The next 14 T cell receptor beta chains were all read from a single sample in a study of OX40 agonist ivuxolimab in advanced cancers. Assay used: immunoSEQ multiplex PCR; TCRdb lists only in-frame clones, some missing. Of 55,000 to 85,000 clones listed, about nine tenths are singletons. The sample in question was CD4+ or CD8+ T cells sorted from blood, obtained in a trial of the OX40 agonist ivuxolimab. The source is an adult with an advanced solid tumor such as melanoma, head and neck, liver or kidney cancer.

CDR3 in amino acids: CASSSRQGAGLGYTF. The CDR3 DNA follows: TGTGCCAGCAGTTCCAGACAGGGGGCGGGTCTTGGCTACACCTTC. The chain employs TRBV5-6 and TRBJ1-2, with TRBD1 matching over 10 bases. Trimming at V came to 5 bases and at J to 7 bases, leaving 11 bases not matched to a gene. Germline V gene lookup returns CDR1 SGHDT and CDR2 YYEEEE. The CDR3 extends over 15 amino acids.

The V and J genes are TRBV7-9 and TRBJ1-5, with 7 bases identical to TRBD1. The V gene's germline CDR1 is SEHNR and CDR2 FQNEAQ (reference sequence). The J segment lost 0 bases and the V segment lost 5 bases, leaving 1 base of the junction unmatched. This CDR3 is built from 14 residues. This chain's CDR3 is CASSRDSSNQPQHF. The CDR3 DNA follows: TGTGCCAGCAGCCGGGACAGTAGCAATCAGCCCCAGCATTTT.

This clone was seen a single time. The gene calls are TRBV4-2 and TRBJ2-3; 8 nucleotides match TRBD2. This CDR3 is 16 amino acids long. CDR1 is LGHNA, CDR2 YNFKEQ, per germline. The V and J ends lost 4 bases and 3 bases, in that order; junction bases with no gene match: 9. In DNA, the CDR3 is TGTGCCAGCAGCCTCCCCGCACGGGAGGGGACAGATACGCAGTATTTT. Translated: CASSLPAREGTDTQYF.

The chain links TRBV11-3 to TRBJ2-7; D uncertain. V gave up 0 bases and J gave up 0 bases, with 6 bases separating them. Germline CDR1 reads SGHNT; CDR2 reads YENEEA. There are 14 residues in the CDR3. In DNA form, the CDR3 reads TGTGCCAGCAGCTTAGAGCCGAGCTCCTACGAGCAGTACTTC. Encoded protein: CASSLEPSSYEQYF. Complete variable domain (other parts from reference TRBV11-3 and TRBJ2-7): EAGVVQSPRYKIIEKKQPVAFWCNPISGHNTLYWYLQNLGQGPELLIRYENEEAVDDSQLPKDRFSAERLKGVDSTLKIQPAELGDSAVYLCASSLEPSSYEQYFGPGTRLTVT.

The chain uses TRBV18 and TRBJ1-1, with D unresolved. Germline CDR1 and CDR2: KGHSH and LQKENI. Trimming removed 2 bases from V and 0 bases from J, with 4 bases in between. This CDR3 contains 13 residues. The CDR3 DNA sequence: TGTGCCAGCTCACCAGGTATGAACACTGAAGCTTTCTTT. Encoded protein: CASSPGMNTEAFF.

V and J are TRBV5-8 and TRBJ1-2, with a weak D call TRBD1 (5 bases). This CDR3 is built from 15 residues. Between the trimmed V and J ends, which lost 0 bases and 4 bases, there was a span of 13 bases. Germline V gene lookup returns CDR1 SGHTS and CDR2 YDEGEE. CDR3 coding DNA: TGTGCCAGCAGCTTGGCCCAGCAGGGAATCTATGGCTACACCTTC. It translates to CASSLAQQGIYGYTF.

A few counts support this clone. The DNA for the CDR3 is TGTGCCAGCAGCCCCAGGACAGGGCTGAACTATGGCTACACCTTC. Translating it yields CASSPRTGLNYGYTF. The chain employs TRBV9 and TRBJ1-2; 8 nucleotides align to TRBD1. CDR3 size: 15 residues. J gave up 2 bases and V 4 bases, and 7 bases lay outside the gene matches. Germline V gene sequence: CDR1 SGDLS, CDR2 YYNGEE.

In this sample, this clone turned up a few times. The rearrangement links TRBV30 to TRBJ1-5, with D perhaps TRBD1 (5 bases). The CDR3 sequence is 16 residues long. Trimming cost V 3 bases and J 2 bases, with 17 bases left between them. Germline CDR1 is GTSNPN and CDR2 is SVGIG (reference sequence). The CDR3, as DNA: TGTGCCTGGAGCAGATCGACAGTACCGGGCAATCAGCCCCAGCATTTT. This encodes CAWSRSTVPGNQPQHF.

Concerning this clone: The sample holds other DNA sequences that translate to the same CDR3. CDR3 loop: CASSLATGVGYTF. CDR3 DNA: TGTGCCAGCAGTTTAGCGACAGGGGTTGGCTACACCTTC. V gene TRBV28 combines with J gene TRBJ1-2, with 8 bases lining up with TRBD1. The CDR3 loop spans 13 amino acids. Looked up from germline, CDR1 is MDHEN and CDR2 is SYDVKM. V lost 2 bases and J lost 7; bases outside the gene matches: 3.

The gene calls are TRBV7-6 and TRBJ1-3, with D maybe TRBD1 (5 bases). CDR1 is SGHVS and CDR2 is FNYEAQ in the germline V gene. This CDR3 has 14 residues. V lost 9 bases and J 0 bases, leaving 12 bases between the germline ends. CDR3 residues: CARGTGSSGNTIYF. The CDR3 bases are TGTGCCAGGGGTACAGGTAGCTCTGGAAACACCATATATTTT. Based on the CDR3 plus reference TRBV7-6 and TRBJ1-3, the full variable domain is GAGVSQSPRYKVTKRGQDVALRCDPISGHVSLYWYRQALGQGPEFLTYFNYEAQQDKSGLPNDRFSAERPEGSISTLTIQRTEQRDSAMYRCARGTGSSGNTIYFGEGSWLTVV.

The V and J genes are TRBV28 and TRBJ1-2; 8 bases are shared with TRBD1. J was trimmed by 8 bases and V by 7 bases; bases with no gene match: 12. Per the germline V gene, CDR1 is MDHEN and CDR2 is SYDVKM. The CDR3 has 14 amino acids. The CDR3 reads CASNEDRGRGGYTF. CDR3 in DNA: TGTGCCAGCAACGAAGACAGGGGACGAGGAGGCTACACCTTC.

This chain joins TRBV2 and TRBJ2-3; 14 bases map to TRBD2. Germline V gene sequence: CDR1 SNHLY, CDR2 FYNNEI. J lost 4 bases, V lost 7 bases, and 4 bases had no gene match. The length of the CDR3 is 15 residues. As DNA, the CDR3 is TGTGCCAGCAAGGGACTAGCGGGGGTTTCAGATACGCAGTATTTT. Translated, it gives CASKGLAGVSDTQYF.

The chain combines TRBV7-2 with TRBJ1-6; no firm D call. Germline V lookup: CDR1 SGHTA, CDR2 FQGNSA. Trimming removed 5 bases from V and 2 bases from J, with 16 bases in between. CDR3 length equals 17 residues. The CDR3 loop is CASSPTYDTTYNSPLHF. The CDR3 DNA reads TGTGCCAGCAGCCCAACGTACGACACTACCTATAATTCACCCCTCCACTTT.

The V gene is TRBV7-7, the J gene TRBJ2-5; TRBD2 agrees at 11 bases. This CDR3 has 17 amino acids. Per the germline V gene, CDR1 is SSHAT and CDR2 is FNYEAQ (reference sequence). J gave up 5 bases and V 1 base, and 9 bases lay outside the gene matches. CDR3 bases: TGTGCCAGCAGCTTAGACGTAGCGGGGGGGCCCAAGGAGACCCAGTACTTC. Encoded protein: CASSLDVAGGPKETQYF.